The next 14 T cell receptor beta chains were all read from a single sample in a study of T cells after yellow fever vaccination (dated by TCRdb to the late 2010s). Receptors were amplified or captured by 5' RACE. The reads were generated on an Illumina NovaSeq 6000. TCRdb handled the public reads itself, with Q25 trimming in fastp and clone calling in MiXCR, and kept productive beta chains. Every CDR3 protein is listed once, alongside the most common genes and DNA of its rows. For this sample the table gives about 300,000 distinct CDR3 sequences, of which 3% to 4.5% were detected only once. The ten largest clones take up approximately 24% of the sample. The treatment or condition label corresponds to: live attenuated yellow fever vaccine strain. Sequencing was performed on PBMCs, taken 5 days after the yellow fever booster vaccination. These receptors came from a man between 18 and 29 years old who received the YFV17D yellow fever vaccine.

This clonotype was picked up many times. The chain carries TRBV12-3 or TRBV12-4 and TRBJ2-1; possible D gene TRBD2, 5 bases. CDR3 size: 15 residues. Trimming removed 5 bases from V and 5 bases from J, with 16 bases in between. The CDR3 DNA follows: TGTGCCAGCAGTGAGCCGGGAAGAGCCCACAATGAGCAGTTCTTC. It specifies CASSEPGRAHNEQFF.

The chain carries TRBV20-1 and TRBJ1-5; possibly TRBD1 for D (5 bases). Trimming shortened V by 5 bases and J by 1 base, and 18 bases separated the two germline ends. The germline CDR1 and CDR2 sequences are DFQATT and SNEGSKA (reference sequence). The CDR3 spans 16 residues. This CDR3 is CSAPTRGGRSNQPQHF. The CDR3 bases are TGCAGTGCTCCAACTCGGGGGGGTCGGAGCAATCAGCCCCAGCATTTT.

This clonotype was observed a few times. The CDR3 spells CSVEGQGFWVNEQFF. As DNA, the CDR3 is TGCAGCGTTGAAGGACAGGGGTTTTGGGTAAATGAGCAGTTCTTC. The chain recombines TRBV29-1 with TRBJ2-1; 8 nucleotides agree with TRBD1. The CDR3 spans 15 residues. Germline assignment: CDR1 SQVTM and CDR2 ANQGSEA. With V trimmed by 1 base and J by 7 bases, 9 bases remained unmatched.

Many counts were recorded for this clonotype. As DNA, the CDR3 is TGTGCCAGCTCACCACCGAGTGGGGCCAAAAACATTCAGTACTTC. Encoded protein: CASSPPSGAKNIQYF. The chain combines TRBV18 with TRBJ2-4; D call uncertain. There are 15 residues in the CDR3. Trimming removed 0 bases at V and 1 base at J, with 7 bases between. From germline, CDR1 is KGHSH and CDR2 LQKENI.

This clonotype occurred a few times. The J gene is TRBJ2-7, the V gene TRBV20-1, with 9 bases lining up with TRBD2. V lost 0 bases, J lost 5 bases, and 14 bases stayed unmatched. Germline loops: CDR1 DFQATT, CDR2 SNEGSKA (reference sequence). The CDR3 covers 17 residues. The CDR3 sequence is CSAREMGSGGIRDEQYV. DNA for the CDR3: TGCAGTGCTAGAGAGATGGGTAGCGGGGGAATTCGGGACGAGCAGTACGTC.

V usage is TRBV9 and J usage is TRBJ2-3, with 9 bases lining up with TRBD1. The CDR3 loop spans 16 amino acids. Trimming removed 3 bases from V and 4 bases from J; junction bases left unmatched: 9. Germline V CDR1 and CDR2: SGDLS, YYNGEE. The CDR3 loop reads CASSAYRDRAPDTQYF. The CDR3 region has the DNA TGTGCCAGCAGCGCCTACCGGGACAGGGCACCAGATACGCAGTATTTT.

The chain carries TRBV6-5 and TRBJ2-7, with TRBD1 identical over 8 bases. Germline V gene lookup returns CDR1 MNHEY and CDR2 SVGAGI. This CDR3 contains 14 residues. Trimming cost V 10 bases and J 4 bases; bases outside gene matches: 12. CDR3 sequence (DNA): TGTGCCACCGGTCCGGGACAGGCCTCTTACGAGCAGTACTTC. The encoded protein is CATGPGQASYEQYF.

This clonotype showed up many times. This sequence joins TRBV5-6 and TRBJ1-2, with D hard to call. Germline V lookup: CDR1 SGHDT, CDR2 YYEEEE. This CDR3 comprises 16 residues. V shed 1 base and J shed 7 bases, with 20 bases lying between them. CDR3 loop: CASSLWSFQFLRGYTF. For the CDR3, the DNA is TGTGCCAGCAGCTTGTGGTCCTTCCAGTTCCTCCGTGGCTACACCTTC.

This clonotype came up many times. The rearrangement joins TRBV27 to TRBJ2-7; D ambiguous. The V end was cut by 6 bases, the J end by 2 bases, with 14 bases between. The CDR3 totals 14 residues. The germline gives CDR1 MNHEY, CDR2 SMNVEV (reference sequence). CDR3 loop: CASSSLAATYEQYV. The CDR3 region has the DNA TGTGCCAGCAGCTCCTTGGCAGCAACCTACGAGCAGTACGTC.

This clonotype was picked up many times. The chain is built from TRBV5-1 and TRBJ2-3; the D is unclear. The germline gives CDR1 SGHRS, CDR2 YFSETQ. The CDR3 is 16 residues long. Trimming took 4 bases from V and 1 from J, leaving 16 bases between them. The CDR3 here is CASSPLGVTGTDTQYF. Here the CDR3 DNA reads TGCGCCAGCAGCCCTCTGGGTGTCACTGGCACAGATACGCAGTATTTT.

There are a few counts of this clonotype. V gene TRBV5-6 combines with J gene TRBJ2-1; D might be TRBD1 (5 bases). The V and J ends lost 1 base and 6 bases respectively, with 8 bases between them. The CDR3 contains 13 residues. CDR1 and CDR2 from the germline V gene are SGHDT and YYEEEE. CDR3 sequence: CASSLKGRNEQFF. As DNA, the CDR3 is TGTGCCAGCAGCTTGAAGGGGCGCAATGAGCAGTTCTTC.

This clonotype was picked up many times. This chain connects TRBV4-2 to TRBJ2-7; 11 nucleotides line up with TRBD1. Germline V gene data show CDR1 as LGHNA and CDR2 as YNFKEQ. With 0 bases clipped from V and 1 base from J, the junction kept 8 bases outside the gene matches. The CDR3 has 18 amino acids. CDR3 sequence reads: CASSQDWAGTGGSYEQYF. For the CDR3, the DNA is TGTGCCAGCAGCCAAGATTGGGCCGGGACAGGGGGATCCTACGAGCAGTACTTC.

In its sample, this clonotype was seen a few times. This sequence joins TRBV5-1 and TRBJ2-3; TRBD1 agrees at 7 bases. The CDR3 length is 12 residues. Germline CDR1 and CDR2: SGHRS and YFSETQ. V was clipped by 9 bases and J by 2 bases; unmatched bases: 3. CDR3: CATQGDTDTQYF. In DNA, the CDR3 is TGCGCCACCCAGGGGGACACAGATACGCAGTATTTT.

This clonotype has a count of ten or more. This sequence joins TRBV7-8 and TRBJ2-1; 7 bases are a match to TRBD1. From germline, CDR1 is SGHVS and CDR2 FQNEAQ. This CDR3 region has 17 residues. J gave up 7 bases and V 5 bases, and 17 bases lay outside the gene matches. The CDR3 loop is CASSTGQLKPLLNEQFF. CDR3 DNA: TGTGCCAGCAGCACGGGACAGCTCAAGCCCCTTCTTAATGAGCAGTTCTTC.